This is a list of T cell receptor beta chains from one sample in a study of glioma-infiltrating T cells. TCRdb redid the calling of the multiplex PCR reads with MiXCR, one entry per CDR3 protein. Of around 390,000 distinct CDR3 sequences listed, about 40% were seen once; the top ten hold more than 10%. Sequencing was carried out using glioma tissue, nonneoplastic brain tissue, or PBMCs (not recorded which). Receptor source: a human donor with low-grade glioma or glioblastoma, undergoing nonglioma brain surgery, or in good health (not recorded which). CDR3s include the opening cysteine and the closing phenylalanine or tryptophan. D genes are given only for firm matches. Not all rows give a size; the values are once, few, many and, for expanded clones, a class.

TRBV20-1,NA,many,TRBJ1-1,TGCAGTGCTAGGGCTAAAAGGCGGATTGAAGCTTTCTTT,CSARAKRRIEAFF
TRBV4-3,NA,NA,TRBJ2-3,TGCGCCAGCGCCCAAGTCTCGGGCCGGGACCAGTATTTT,CASAQVSGRDQYF
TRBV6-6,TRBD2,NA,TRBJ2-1,TGTGTCAGCAGTTACTCCCCGGGGGGGCAGTTCTTC,CVSSYSPGGQFF
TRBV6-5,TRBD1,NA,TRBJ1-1,TGTGCCAGCAGTTTCGACAGGGGGTTTGAAGCTTTCTTT,CASSFDRGFEAFF
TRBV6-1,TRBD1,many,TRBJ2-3,TGTGCCAGCAGTGGGTCGGGACAGGCTAGCACAGATACGCAGTATTTT,CASSGSGQASTDTQYF
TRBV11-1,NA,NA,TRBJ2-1,TGTGCCAGCAGCCATATGGACCCCGTCGATGAGCAGTTCTTC,CASSHMDPVDEQFF
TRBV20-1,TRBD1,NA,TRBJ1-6,TGCAGTGCTAGAGATACCCCGGGACAGGCGACCGGAGCTAATTCACCCCTCCACTTT,CSARDTPGQATGANSPLHF
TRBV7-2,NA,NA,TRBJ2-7,TGTGCCAGCAGCTTTACAGGGCTCATGGAGTACGAGCAGTACTTC,CASSFTGLMEYEQYF
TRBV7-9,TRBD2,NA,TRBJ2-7,TGTGCCAGCAGCTCAAATGGGGGACTAAGCTCCTACGAGCAGTACTTC,CASSSNGGLSSYEQYF
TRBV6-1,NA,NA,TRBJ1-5,TGTGCCAGCACAGGGGTCGGCAATCAGCCCCAGCATTTT,CASTGVGNQPQHF
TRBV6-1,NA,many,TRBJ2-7,TGTGCCAGCAGTGAAGTGAGGGACGGCTACGAGCAGTACTTC,CASSEVRDGYEQYF
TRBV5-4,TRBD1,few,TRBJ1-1,TGTGCCAGCGGGGCAGGGGGGAACACTGAAGCTTTCTTT,CASGAGGNTEAFF
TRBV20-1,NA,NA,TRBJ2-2,TGCAGTGCCTCTAGTCCTGCCAACACCGGGGAGCTGTTTTTT,CSASSPANTGELFF
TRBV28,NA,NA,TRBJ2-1,TGTGCCAGCAGTCTACTCACTAGTGGGAGGCCGCGGCAGAATGATCAGTTCTTC,CASSLLTSGRPRQNDQFF
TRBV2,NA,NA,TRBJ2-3,TGTGCCAGCAAACGGTACAAAGATACGCAGTATTTT,CASKRYKDTQYF
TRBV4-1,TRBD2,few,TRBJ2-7,TGCGCCAGCAGCCGGGGGGGGGAGGGCTACGAGCAGTACTTC,CASSRGGEGYEQYF
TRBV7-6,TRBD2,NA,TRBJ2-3,TGTGCCAGCAGTCGAGCGGGAGGGCCTGATACGCAGTATTTT,CASSRAGGPDTQYF
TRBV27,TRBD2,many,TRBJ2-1,TGTGCCAGCAGTTTGGGACTAGCGGGAGAGGGTGAGCAGTTCTTC,CASSLGLAGEGEQFF
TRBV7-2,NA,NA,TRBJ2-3,TGTGCCAGCAACACACGGCGGGGAGGCTCCGCAGATACGCAGTATTTT,CASNTRRGGSADTQYF
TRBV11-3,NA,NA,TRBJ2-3,TGTGCCAGCAGCTCTTATGGGGGGACCCTTAGCACAGATACGCAGTATTTT,CASSSYGGTLSTDTQYF
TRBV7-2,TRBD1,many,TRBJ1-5,TGTGCCAGCAGCTTAGAGGGGGCTTGGCGGCCCCAGCATTTT,CASSLEGAWRPQHF
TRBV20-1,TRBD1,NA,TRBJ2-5,TGCAGTGCTAGGACAAGGACAGGGGAAGAGACCCAGTACTTC,CSARTRTGEETQYF
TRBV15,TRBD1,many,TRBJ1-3,TGTGCCACCAGCTCACGACAGGGGGCTGACACCATATATTTT,CATSSRQGADTIYF
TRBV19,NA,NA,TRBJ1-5,TGTGCCAGTAGTATCTTTCGAGCAGGCCATAGCAATCAGCCCCAGCATTTT,CASSIFRAGHSNQPQHF
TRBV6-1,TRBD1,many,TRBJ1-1,TGTGCCAGCACTACGGACAGGGATGAGGCTGAAGCTTTCTTT,CASTTDRDEAEAFF
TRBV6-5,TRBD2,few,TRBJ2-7,TGTGCCAGCAGACGACTAGCGTTCTACGAGCAGTACTTC,CASRRLAFYEQYF
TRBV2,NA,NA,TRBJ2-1,TGTGCCAGCAGTGAAGGGACGGGCTACAATGAGCGGTTCTTC,CASSEGTGYNERFF
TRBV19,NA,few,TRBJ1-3,TGTGCCAGTAGATCTTACCTCGACGGCTCTGGAAACACCATATATTTT,CASRSYLDGSGNTIYF
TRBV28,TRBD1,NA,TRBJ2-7,TGTGCCAGCAGTATAGGGACAGGAGAGTACTACGAGCAGTACTTC,CASSIGTGEYYEQYF